These 10 T cell receptor beta chains were all obtained from the same sample, sequenced in a study of cytomegalovirus exposure and HLA in healthy donors. Produced via immunoSEQ multiplex PCR; TCRdb's table is partial and in-frame only. The sample contains some 320,000 clones, roughly nine tenths of which appear only once. Sample: PBMCs. The receptors originated from a woman aged 25 to 39 in good health and CMV-seropositive.

CDR3 residues: CASMLAGVFAGELFF. CDR3 DNA: TGTGCCAGCATGCTAGCGGGAGTCTTCGCCGGGGAGCTGTTTTTT. The chain joins TRBV11-2 to TRBJ2-2; TRBD2 agrees at 10 bases. The CDR3 runs 15 residues. Trimming at V came to 7 bases and at J to 6 bases, leaving 8 bases not matched to a gene. Looked up from germline, CDR1 is SGHAT and CDR2 is FQNNGV.

CDR3 nucleotides: TGCAGCGTTGCGAGAGGTGGGGCCAACGTCCTGACTTTC. Its protein is CSVARGGANVLTF. This chain links TRBV29-1 with TRBJ2-6, with no clear D. The germline V and J ends were trimmed by 4 bases and 3 bases, with 7 bases remaining between them. This CDR3 is built from 13 residues. Germline CDR1 reads SQVTM; CDR2 reads ANQGSEA.

V and J are TRBV7-2 and TRBJ2-7, with TRBD1 identical over 8 bases. The CDR3 extends over 15 amino acids. The germline gives CDR1 SGHTA, CDR2 FQGNSA. After removal of 4 bases from V and 6 bases from J, the junction contained 11 bases not matched to a gene. Written as DNA, the CDR3 is TGTGCCAGCAGCTCCAGGGGGCCTGGAATAGGCGAGCAGTACTTC. Residues: CASSSRGPGIGEQYF.

The chain is built from TRBV6-5 and TRBJ2-1; 8 nucleotides agree with TRBD1. CDR1 MNHEY and CDR2 SVGAGI come from the germline V gene. This CDR3 region has 14 residues. The V gene end was trimmed by 6 bases and the J gene end by 10 bases; junction bases not matched to a gene: 11. The CDR3 bases are TGTGCCAGCAGCCTAAAGGCAGGGGGCACCGAGCAGTTCTTC. This gives the protein CASSLKAGGTEQFF.

The V gene is TRBV13, the J gene TRBJ1-2; TRBD1 matches at 8 bases. There are 13 residues in the CDR3. CDR1 and CDR2 from the germline V gene are PRHDT and FYEKMQ (reference sequence). After removal of 5 bases from V and 7 bases from J, the junction contained 6 bases not matched to a gene. The CDR3 DNA is TGTGCCAGCAGCCCCGGGACAGGCGGTGGCTACACCTTC. It is translated as CASSPGTGGGYTF.

A few counts support this clone. This chain links TRBV19 with TRBJ1-1, with D tentatively TRBD1 (5 bases). Per germline, CDR1 LNHDA and CDR2 SQIVND (reference sequence). The CDR3 sequence is 14 residues long. The V and J ends lost 3 bases and 0 bases respectively, with 8 bases between them. The CDR3 DNA follows: TGTGCCAGTAGTATGTACAGGATGAACACTGAAGCTTTCTTT. It specifies CASSMYRMNTEAFF. Supplemented by reference TRBV19 and TRBJ1-1, the full variable domain reads DGGITQSPKYLFRKEGQNVTLSCEQNLNHDAMYWYRQDPGQGLRLIYYSQIVNDFQKGDIAEGYSVSREKKESFPLTVTSAQKNPTAFYLCASSMYRMNTEAFFGQGTRLTVV.

The rearrangement uses TRBV6-4 and TRBJ2-5, with 10 bases fitting TRBD2. CDR1 and CDR2 (germline): MRHNA, SNTAGT. This CDR3 has 15 amino acids. J lost 2 bases, V lost 3 bases, and 3 bases had no gene match. The CDR3 protein is CASSEQAGGQETQYF. CDR3 coding DNA: TGTGCCAGCAGTGAACAAGCGGGGGGGCAAGAGACCCAGTACTTC.

The chain employs TRBV7-8 and TRBJ2-6; D is perhaps TRBD1 (7 bases). CDR3 length equals 16 residues. Germline assignment: CDR1 SGHVS and CDR2 FQNEAQ. Deletions cut 5 bases from V and 1 base from J, with 12 bases between. This CDR3 reads CASSGRDRSGANVLTF. CDR3 bases: TGTGCCAGCAGCGGGCGGGACAGATCTGGGGCCAACGTCCTGACTTTC.

The chain carries TRBV27 and TRBJ2-3, with 11 positions matching TRBD2. Germline V gene lookup returns CDR1 MNHEY and CDR2 SMNVEV (reference sequence). The CDR3 totals 16 residues. Unmatched junction bases numbered 5, after V lost 1 base and J lost 5 bases. The CDR3 spells CASSLLAGGQKDTQYF. The CDR3 region has the DNA TGTGCCAGCAGTTTATTAGCGGGGGGGCAGAAAGATACGCAGTATTTT.

CDR3 amino acids: CASSQLQGWDEQFF. CDR3 in DNA: TGCGCCAGCAGCCAGTTACAGGGGTGGGATGAGCAGTTCTTC. The V call is TRBV4-1, the J call TRBJ2-1; 7 bases align to TRBD1. Germline V gene sequence: CDR1 MGHRA, CDR2 YSYEKL. This CDR3 has 14 amino acids. V lost 3 bases to trimming and J lost 8 bases; unmatched junction nucleotides: 7.